This TCR beta chain stems from a study of cytomegalovirus exposure and HLA in healthy donors. General study results and limits: The dataset shows that most TCR sequences were rare, while some public TCRs occurred in many donors.

The PCR was carried out with 60 Vbeta primers and 13 Jbeta primers. Sequencing used immunoSEQ multiplex PCR; TCRdb keeps in-frame clones, though not all of them. This sample has some 200,000 clones, with roughly 84% found just once. About this clone: Its target is not known.

The origin of this receptor is a man aged 45-60 years in good health and CMV-seronegative. The sequenced sample was PBMCs.

CDR3 region: CASSLAVAWEQYF. CDR3 bases: TGTGCCAGCAGCTTGGCGGTGGCGTGGGAGCAGTACTTC. The chain combines TRBV7-6 with TRBJ2-7; no clear D. Germline V CDR1 and CDR2: SGHVS, FNYEAQ. V was shortened by 3 bases and J by 7 bases, with 13 bases between the two germline ends. The CDR3 consists of 13 residues.